The clone carrying this TCR beta chain was recorded many times. Its specificity is unknown. This specimen comes from a study of Graves' ophthalmopathy and Graves' hyperthyroidism. Study details: Researchers obtained peripheral blood at initial diagnosis, before any treatment had begun.

Over 18 months of follow-up, stable hyperthyroidism required that no ophthalmopathy appear. Establishment of the diagnosis relied upon clinical symptoms, serum thyroxine, TRAb, thyroid ultrasound and orbital computed tomography. Amplification of the TCR beta CDR3 regions used RNA transcripts (as template). The authors performed first-round RT-PCR with HTBI primers and then a second-round multiplex PCR. TCRdb independently ran MiXCR on the multiplex PCR reads; one entry per CDR3 protein. The data show 300,000 to 450,000 distinct CDR3 sequences, with approximately 18% seen just once and around 2.4% held by the top ten. General study points: A 13-signature model separated ophthalmopathy from stable hyperthyroidism, about 88% sensitivity, roughly 80% specificity.

The clonotype was recovered from an adult woman with stable Graves' hyperthyroidism. The sequencing sample was made of peripheral blood.

The DNA for the CDR3 is TGTGCCAGTCAGGGGGCCGTGGCTTCACCCCTCCACTTT. Residues: CASQGAVASPLHF. The rearrangement uses TRBV30 and TRBJ1-6; 8 nucleotides line up with TRBD1. Per the germline V gene, CDR1 is GTSNPN and CDR2 is SVGIG (reference sequence). CDR3 length: 13 residues. Trimming took 8 bases from V and 9 from J; bases not matched to a gene: 9. The entire variable domain, with the rest obtained from reference TRBV30 and TRBJ1-6, is as follows: SQTIHQWPATLVQPVGSPLSLECTVEGTSNPNLYWYRQAAGRGLQLLFYSVGIGQISSEVPQNLSASRPQDRQFILSSKKLLLSDSGFYLCASQGAVASPLHFGNGTRLTVT.